The 12 T cell receptor beta chains presented below share a single source sample, sequenced in a study of identifying expanded T cells in peripheral blood (dated by TCRdb to between 2018 and 2021). The receptor library was made with the immunoSEQ multiplex PCR assay. In TCRdb, the immuneACCESS table is reduced to in-frame sequences with V and J assigned. These tables do not hold every clone; where another copy was compared, an unresolved V gene accounts for under half, and the others remain unexplained. The sample yields 80,000 or so clones; almost 85% were counted once. The leading ten clones occupy about 18% of the sample. What was sequenced was blood. The origin of the receptors is a person aged 18-70 years in good health.

This chain joins TRBV6-5 and TRBJ2-3; 13 bases are shared with TRBD2. CDR1 and CDR2 from the germline V gene are MNHEY and SVGAGI. V lost 5 bases to trimming and J lost 4 bases; unmatched junction nucleotides: 3. The CDR3 contains 15 residues. CDR3 nucleotide sequence: TGTGCCAGCAGTCAAACTAGCGGGAGGGCAGATACGCAGTATTTT. This translates into CASSQTSGRADTQYF.

On this clone itself: At the DNA level, this CDR3 is encoded by other sequences in the same sample as well. The chain recombines TRBV29-1 with TRBJ2-7; TRBD1 matches at 9 bases. Per germline, CDR1 SQVTM and CDR2 ANQGSEA. Losses at the gene ends were 6 bases for V and 2 bases for J; bases not matched to a gene: 2. The CDR3 extends over 12 amino acids. The CDR3 is CSVGQGTYEQYF. In DNA, the CDR3 is TGCAGCGTGGGACAGGGCACCTACGAGCAGTACTTC.

The chain couples TRBV5-5 to TRBJ1-4; D gene unclear. V was trimmed by 1 base and J by 8 bases, leaving 12 bases between them. CDR1 and CDR2 (germline): SGHKS, YYEKEE (reference sequence). The CDR3 sequence is 14 residues long. The CDR3 DNA sequence: TGTGCCAGCAGCTTGATGTCACCGGGAGAAAAACTGTTTTTT. Its protein product is CASSLMSPGEKLFF.

The chain combines TRBV4-1 with TRBJ2-7; 10 bases are shared with TRBD1. The CDR3 loop spans 16 amino acids. Unmatched junction bases numbered 5, after V lost 2 bases and J lost 1 base. Germline CDR1 reads MGHRA; CDR2 reads YSYEKL. The CDR3 sequence: CASSQPGQGKSYEQYF. The DNA of the CDR3 is TGCGCCAGCAGCCAACCGGGACAGGGGAAATCCTACGAGCAGTACTTC.

The chain combines TRBV4-3 with TRBJ2-7; 9 positions agree with TRBD1. The germline gives CDR1 LGHNA, CDR2 YSLEER. The CDR3 contains 15 residues. Losses at the gene ends were 0 bases for V and 4 bases for J; bases not matched to a gene: 4. CDR3 sequence (DNA): TGCGCCAGCAGCCAAGACGAACAGGGGGCATACGAGCAGTACTTC. It yields the protein CASSQDEQGAYEQYF.

The V gene is TRBV13, the J gene TRBJ2-2; tentative D call: TRBD2 (5 bases). Trimming removed 8 bases at V and 3 bases at J, with 13 bases between. In germline, CDR1 is PRHDT, CDR2 FYEKMQ (reference sequence). The CDR3 consists of 14 residues. DNA for the CDR3: TGTGCCAGCCGAGGGCCCTTTCACACCGGGGAGCTGTTTTTT. Its translation is CASRGPFHTGELFF.

This clone was seen a single time. The V call is TRBV18, the J call TRBJ1-3; possibly TRBD1 for D (5 bases). V shed 4 bases and J shed 0 bases, with 13 bases lying between them. The CDR3 length is 16 residues. From germline, CDR1 is KGHSH and CDR2 LQKENI. The CDR3 protein is CASSLPGRLSGNTIYF. In DNA, the CDR3 is TGTGCCAGCTCACTCCCGGGACGCCTCTCTGGAAACACCATATATTTT.

The chain employs TRBV9 and TRBJ2-2; 11 bases line up with TRBD2. V dropped 1 base and J dropped 3; count of bases not matched to a gene: 5. Germline lookup yields CDR1 SGDLS and CDR2 YYNGEE. The CDR3 runs to 17 residues. Here the CDR3 DNA reads TGTGCCAGCAGCGTAAAACGGGGACTAGCGGACACCGGGGAGCTGTTTTTT. Amino acid sequence: CASSVKRGLADTGELFF.

A single count supports this clone. V usage is TRBV19 and J usage is TRBJ1-5, with 10 nucleotides matching TRBD1. Germline CDR1 is LNHDA and CDR2 is SQIVND (reference sequence). The CDR3 covers 18 residues. V gave up 0 bases and J gave up 4 bases; unmatched junction bases: 9. Here the CDR3 DNA reads TGTGCCAGTAGTATAGATCTTGCGGGACAGGGGAGGAATCAGCCCCAGCATTTT. Its translation: CASSIDLAGQGRNQPQHF. Supplemented by reference TRBV19 and TRBJ1-5, the full variable domain reads DGGITQSPKYLFRKEGQNVTLSCEQNLNHDAMYWYRQDPGQGLRLIYYSQIVNDFQKGDIAEGYSVSREKKESFPLTVTSAQKNPTAFYLCASSIDLAGQGRNQPQHFGDGTRLSIL.

The chain combines TRBV5-1 with TRBJ2-7, with TRBD2 identical over 11 bases. Germline lookup yields CDR1 SGHRS and CDR2 YFSETQ. CDR3 size: 14 residues. Trimming at V came to 5 bases and at J to 3 bases, leaving 4 bases not matched to a gene. The CDR3 DNA sequence: TGCGCCAGCAGGTTGACTAGCGGGGTCTACGAGCAGTACTTC. Amino acids: CASRLTSGVYEQYF. The full variable domain, in which reference TRBV5-1 and TRBJ2-7 provide the parts outside the CDR3, is KAGVTQTPRYLIKTRGQQVTLSCSPISGHRSVSWYQQTPGQGLQFLFEYFSETQRNKGNFPGRFSGRQFSNSRSEMNVSTLELGDSALYLCASRLTSGVYEQYFGPGTRLTVT.

This chain connects TRBV18 to TRBJ2-7; D might be TRBD1 (6 bases). Germline V gene sequence: CDR1 KGHSH, CDR2 LQKENI. Trimming shortened V by 5 bases and J by 2 bases, and 10 bases separated the two germline ends. The CDR3 consists of 13 residues. The CDR3 DNA follows: TGTGCCAGCTCATCGGACAGAACCTACGAGCAGTACTTC. Its translation is CASSSDRTYEQYF.

The rearrangement uses TRBV5-3 and TRBJ1-1; the D gene is possibly TRBD1 (6 bases). TRBV5-3 is an ORF for which the function is uncertain. CDR3 length equals 18 residues. Trimming took off 0 bases at V and 0 bases at J, with 18 bases between the two ends. CDR3 in amino acids: CARSLEGTRKNMNTEAFF. The DNA for the CDR3 is TGTGCCAGAAGCTTGGAGGGGACAAGAAAGAATATGAACACTGAAGCTTTCTTT.